The 19 T cell receptor beta chains given below trace back to one sample, sequenced in a study of OX40 agonist ivuxolimab in advanced cancers. Measured with immunoSEQ multiplex PCR; TCRdb has only the in-frame clones, and not every one. The top ten clones hold roughly an eighth of a sample with around 50,000 clones, roughly nine tenths of them seen once. Sample: CD4+ or CD8+ T cells sorted from blood, taken in a trial of the OX40 agonist ivuxolimab. These receptors were obtained from an adult with an advanced solid tumor such as melanoma, head and neck, liver or kidney cancer.

V gene TRBV28 combines with J gene TRBJ2-7, with no clear D. Germline-derived CDR1 and CDR2 are MDHEN and SYDVKM. V lost 4 bases and J 2 bases, leaving 12 bases between the germline ends. This CDR3 contains 14 residues. CDR3 bases: TGTGCCAGCAGTTCCATCACGGCCGCCTACGAGCAGTACGTC. Its translation: CASSSITAAYEQYV.

The chain couples TRBV4-3 to TRBJ1-4; 7 bases line up with TRBD1. V dropped 4 bases and J dropped 8; count of bases not matched to a gene: 7. This CDR3 is built from 14 residues. Germline V gene sequence: CDR1 LGHNA, CDR2 YSLEER. The CDR3 spells CASSRNRGREKLFF. Written as DNA, the CDR3 is TGCGCCAGCAGCCGTAACAGGGGCCGCGAAAAACTGTTTTTT.

The chain carries TRBV7-9 and TRBJ2-5, with 9 bases that match TRBD2. The CDR3 contains 16 residues. Trimming removed 0 bases from V and 6 bases from J; junction bases left unmatched: 8. Germline V gene sequence: CDR1 SEHNR, CDR2 FQNEAQ (reference sequence). CDR3 loop: CASSLASGRPPKTQYF. In DNA, the CDR3 is TGTGCCAGCAGCTTAGCGAGCGGGAGGCCCCCTAAGACCCAGTACTTC.

This clone was detected once. The V gene is TRBV13, the J gene TRBJ2-7; D not resolved. Looked up from germline, CDR1 is PRHDT and CDR2 is FYEKMQ (reference sequence). Trimming cost V 5 bases and J 6 bases, with 23 bases left between them. The length of the CDR3 is 16 residues. This CDR3 is CASSDRRSTLSGEQYF. CDR3 nucleotide sequence: TGTGCCAGCAGCGACCGGCGCTCCACCCTGAGTGGCGAGCAGTACTTC.

The V gene is TRBV6-6, the J gene TRBJ1-5; TRBD1 aligns across 8 bases. CDR1 is MNHNY, CDR2 SVGAGI, per germline (reference sequence). After removal of 8 bases from V and 1 base from J, the junction contained 7 bases not matched to a gene. This CDR3 contains 15 residues. CDR3 residues: CASRYRGGSNQPQHF. The CDR3 bases are TGTGCCAGCCGCTACAGGGGGGGGAGCAATCAGCCCCAGCATTTT.

The chain has TRBV5-6 and TRBJ2-2; 8 bases agree with TRBD2. CDR3 length equals 13 residues. Germline CDR1 and CDR2: SGHDT and YYEEEE. The V segment lost 4 bases and the J segment 4 bases; nucleotides outside the gene matches: 0. The CDR3 loop reads CASSAGGTGELFF. The CDR3 nucleotides are TGTGCCAGCAGCGCGGGGGGCACCGGGGAGCTGTTTTTT. The full variable domain, rest sourced from reference TRBV5-6 and TRBJ2-2, is DAGVTQSPTHLIKTRGQQVTLRCSPKSGHDTVSWYQQALGQGPQFIFQYYEEEERQRGNFPDRFSGHQFPNYSSELNVNALLLGDSALYLCASSAGGTGELFFGEGSRLTVL.

The V call is TRBV2, the J call TRBJ1-2; 8 bases align to TRBD1. CDR1 SNHLY and CDR2 FYNNEI come from the germline V gene. With V trimmed by 1 base and J by 7 bases, 5 bases remained unmatched. The CDR3 runs to 14 residues. The CDR3 coding sequence is TGTGCCAGCAGTGAAGGGGGGACAGGCGGTGGCTACACCTTC. As protein: CASSEGGTGGGYTF.

This chain joins TRBV2 and TRBJ1-1; D gene ambiguous. Trimming pared 4 bases from V and 0 bases from J, leaving 9 bases between. The CDR3 has 14 residues. The germline CDR1 and CDR2 sequences are SNHLY and FYNNEI. The CDR3 reads CASSVDELNTEAFF. CDR3 DNA sequence: TGTGCCAGCAGTGTAGATGAGTTGAACACTGAAGCTTTCTTT.

This clone was detected once. The V gene is TRBV19, the J gene TRBJ2-1; 7 bases are shared with TRBD2. After removal of 2 bases from V and 7 bases from J, the junction contained 5 bases not matched to a gene. Looked up from germline, CDR1 is LNHDA and CDR2 is SQIVND (reference sequence). The CDR3 is 14 amino acids. The CDR3 here is CASSIYASGNEQFF. Written as DNA, the CDR3 is TGTGCCAGTAGTATATACGCTAGCGGAAATGAGCAGTTCTTC.

The chain recombines TRBV13 with TRBJ2-5; D gene uncertain. Trimming removed 5 bases from V and 5 bases from J, with 21 bases in between. Germline-derived CDR1 and CDR2 are PRHDT and FYEKMQ (reference sequence). The CDR3 runs to 16 residues. The CDR3 nucleotides are TGTGCCAGCAGCGGAGACACCGAAAGAAGAAGGGAGACCCAGTACTTC. Translated, it gives CASSGDTERRRETQYF. Based on the CDR3 plus reference TRBV13 and TRBJ2-5, the full variable domain is AAGVIQSPRHLIKEKRETATLKCYPIPRHDTVYWYQQGPGQDPQFLISFYEKMQSDKGSIPDRFSAQQFSDYHSELNMSSLELGDSALYFCASSGDTERRRETQYFGPGTRLLVL.

This chain links TRBV5-6 with TRBJ1-2; no definite D call. There are 12 residues in the CDR3. Germline loops: CDR1 SGHDT, CDR2 YYEEEE. The V end lost 0 bases, the J end lost 3 bases, and 3 bases lay between the germline ends. The CDR3 reads CASSLGHYGYTF. DNA for the CDR3: TGTGCCAGCAGCTTGGGACACTATGGCTACACCTTC.

This sequence joins TRBV27 and TRBJ1-1, with no clear D. From germline, CDR1 is MNHEY and CDR2 SMNVEV (reference sequence). With 5 bases removed from V and 5 bases from J, the gap between germline ends came to 15 bases. The CDR3 loop spans 14 amino acids. CDR3 in amino acids: CASSPGGVWTEAFF. The CDR3 DNA is TGTGCCAGCAGTCCGGGCGGGGTTTGGACTGAAGCTTTCTTT.

The chain couples TRBV9 to TRBJ2-1; possibly TRBD2 for D (7 bases). Germline V lookup: CDR1 SGDLS, CDR2 YYNGEE. Trimming removed 7 bases from V and 5 bases from J, with 13 bases in between. There are 13 residues in the CDR3. For the CDR3, the DNA is TGTGCCAGCGGGAGGGGGTCGAACAATGAGCAGTTCTTC. Translating it yields CASGRGSNNEQFF.

V gene TRBV6-5 combines with J gene TRBJ2-1; TRBD2 matches at 10 bases. Per germline, CDR1 MNHEY and CDR2 SVGAGI. The CDR3 totals 16 residues. The V and J ends lost 2 bases and 8 bases, in that order; junction bases with no gene match: 9. In nucleotides, the CDR3 is TGTGCCAGCAGTTACCGAGTAGCGGGAGGTAGGGATGAGCAGTTCTTC. Its protein product is CASSYRVAGGRDEQFF.

The chain carries TRBV5-1 and TRBJ1-1, with 11 bases lining up with TRBD1. J was trimmed by 6 bases and V by 2 bases; bases with no gene match: 6. Germline values: CDR1 SGHRS, CDR2 YFSETQ. The CDR3 runs 15 residues. CDR3: CASSFGDRGFAEAFF. As DNA, the CDR3 is TGCGCCAGCAGCTTCGGGGACAGGGGGTTTGCTGAAGCTTTCTTT.

The gene calls are TRBV7-9 and TRBJ2-7; 7 bases map to TRBD1. The CDR3 covers 13 residues. V lost 5 bases, J lost 3 bases, and 4 bases stayed unmatched. Germline CDR1 and CDR2: SEHNR and FQNEAQ (reference sequence). The CDR3 bases are TGTGCCAGCAGCCCCAGGGGGAGCTACGAGCAGTACTTC. It yields the protein CASSPRGSYEQYF.

The V and J genes are TRBV6-1 and TRBJ2-1, with 11 positions matching TRBD2. Trimming removed 4 bases from V and 4 bases from J; junction bases left unmatched: 6. The CDR3 length is 16 residues. Germline CDR1 and CDR2: MNHNS and SASEGT. CDR3 sequence: CASSGSGRAAYNEQFF. CDR3 bases: TGTGCCAGCAGTGGTAGCGGGAGGGCCGCATACAATGAGCAGTTCTTC.

The chain links TRBV27 to TRBJ2-1; 7 bases align to TRBD2. The length of the CDR3 is 15 residues. Germline V gene sequence: CDR1 MNHEY, CDR2 SMNVEV (reference sequence). The V segment lost 3 bases and the J segment 3 bases; nucleotides outside the gene matches: 5. The CDR3 region is CASSFRTSDYNEQFF. The CDR3, as DNA: TGTGCCAGCAGTTTCAGAACTAGCGACTACAATGAGCAGTTCTTC.

In this sample, this clone turned up once. This rearrangement joins TRBV11-2 to TRBJ2-1; no reliable D call. This CDR3 has 17 amino acids. V lost 5 bases, J lost 2 bases, and 19 bases lay in between. Germline-derived CDR1 and CDR2 are SGHAT and FQNNGV. The CDR3 nucleotides are TGTGCCAGCAGCGGGGTCCCCCTGAGCTCTCCCTACAATGAGCAGTTCTTC. Its translation: CASSGVPLSSPYNEQFF.